What follows are 13 T cell receptor beta chains derived from one specimen sequenced in a study of tissue T cells after allogeneic stem cell transplantation. Regarding time point: mouse harvest day 7 after allogeneic transplant. Tail vein injection delivered 10^7 T-cell-depleted bone marrow cells and 10^6 splenic CD5+ T cells. The assay was immunoSEQ multiplex PCR, and TCRdb's table has in-frame clones only and misses some. The sample has some 3,900 clones, around half seen once. The sample comprised lymph node tissue. These receptors were obtained from a female BALB/c mouse given C57BL/6 T cells with graft-versus-host disease after an allogeneic hematopoietic cell transplant.

This clone was found once. Genes and germline are mouse. Read coverage stops 1 residue before the CDR3 terminus; the germline J gene supplies the remainder. The chain has TRBV13-3 and TRBJ2-7, with 7 bases identical to TRBD1. The V segment lost 2 bases and the J segment 4 bases; nucleotides outside the gene matches: 3. The CDR3 runs 13 residues. Germline V lookup: CDR1 NNHDY, CDR2 SYVADS. CDR3 DNA, as far as it was read: TGTGCCAGCAGTGAGACAGGGTGGTATGAACAGTAC. Residues: CASSETGWYEQY. The entire CDR3 is CASSETGWYEQYF.

To note about this clone: The gene names here belong to mouse. The read is 1 residue too short to cover the CDR3 end, so that end is filled in from the germline J gene. This chain uses TRBV13-2 with TRBJ1-1; 8 bases agree with TRBD1. This CDR3 is built from 14 residues. Germline assignment: CDR1 NNHNN and CDR2 SYGAGS (reference sequence). V shed 2 bases and J 0 bases; nucleotides not matched to a gene: 0. Partial CDR3 DNA: TGTGCCAGCGGTGAGACAGGGGAGAACACAGAAGTCTTC. Its protein is CASGETGENTEVF. The CDR3 reads in full as CASGETGENTEVFF.

Concerning this clone: Here the gene names and germline are mouse. The sequence runs out 1 residue before the end of the CDR3; the remainder is reconstructed from the germline J gene. This chain connects TRBV16 to TRBJ2-7; D is undetermined. Germline CDR1 reads SGHSA; CDR2 reads FRNQAP. Deletions cut 0 bases from V and 4 bases from J, with 1 base between. There are 11 residues in the CDR3. CDR3 DNA, as far as it was read: TGTGCAAGCAGCTTAGATTATGAACAGTAC. Protein: CASSLDYEQY. In full, the CDR3 reads CASSLDYEQYF.

A word on this clone: The gene symbols are mouse symbols. The read is 1 residue too short to cover the CDR3 end, so that end is filled in from the germline J gene. The chain combines TRBV3 with TRBJ1-1; tentatively, D is TRBD1 (6 bases). This CDR3 contains 14 residues. Trimming left V 4 bases short and J 1 base short, with 10 bases between. CDR1 and CDR2 from the germline V gene are SNHLY and FYNGKV (reference sequence). The CDR3 spells CASSSQGRNTEVFF. The DNA read from the CDR3 is TGTGCCAGCAGCTCTCAGGGGCGGAACACAGAAGTCTTC.

Regarding this clone: Genes and germline are mouse. The CDR3 end falls 1 residue outside the read, so it is completed with the germline J gene. V usage is TRBV3 and J usage is TRBJ2-7; 7 nucleotides line up with TRBD1. Per germline, CDR1 SNHLY and CDR2 FYNGKV (reference sequence). V was clipped by 1 base and J by 0 bases; unmatched bases: 0. The CDR3 loop spans 14 amino acids. CDR3 sequence reads: CASSLDRGSYEQYF. The sequenced part of the CDR3 DNA is TGTGCCAGCAGCTTAGACAGGGGCTCCTATGAACAGTAC.

A remark on this clone: Any gene name here is a mouse gene name. Read sequence stops 1 residue before the CDR3 end, and the germline J gene provides the missing end. The chain recombines TRBV12-2 with TRBJ2-3; TRBD1 matches 7 bases. The CDR3 is 14 amino acids. J gave up 5 bases and V 2 bases, and 6 bases lay outside the gene matches. CDR1 and CDR2 from the germline V gene are SGHLS and HYDKME. The sequenced part of the CDR3 DNA is TGTGCCAGCTCTCGAACAGGGGTTGGAGAAACGCTGTAT. It is translated as CASSRTGVGETLY. The entire CDR3 protein reads CASSRTGVGETLYF.

This clone is judged large. The germline and genes are mouse ones. The read ends 1 residue before the CDR3 terminus; that terminus is restored from the germline J gene. The J gene is TRBJ1-5, the V gene TRBV26, with 9 bases matching TRBD1. Looked up from germline, CDR1 is KGHPV and CDR2 is FQNQEV (reference sequence). CDR3 length: 15 residues. After removal of 4 bases from V and 3 bases from J, the junction contained 4 bases not matched to a gene. The sequenced part of the CDR3 DNA is TGTGCCAGCAGTCCCGGGACAGGGTCCAACCAGGCTCCGCTT. Protein product: CASSPGTGSNQAPL. Given in full, the CDR3 is CASSPGTGSNQAPLF.

This clone was seen a few times. Any gene name here is a mouse gene name. The CDR3 goes on 1 residue after the read ends, and that part is filled in from the germline J gene. The gene calls are TRBV12-2 and TRBJ2-5, with D tentatively TRBD1 (6 bases). Per germline, CDR1 SGHLS and CDR2 HYDKME. CDR3 size: 13 residues. V was trimmed by 6 bases and J by 0 bases, leaving 9 bases between them. Here the CDR3 reads CASRDNNQDTQYF. CDR3 DNA, as far as it was read: TGTGCCAGCCGGGACAATAACCAAGACACCCAGTAC.

By frequency in the sample, this clone is large. Gene names denote mouse genes. The missing CDR3 end, 1 residue past where the read stops, is filled in from the germline J gene. The rearrangement uses TRBV26 and TRBJ2-7; D may be TRBD1 (5 bases). Trimming took 4 bases from V and 0 from J, leaving 7 bases between them. The V gene's germline CDR1 is KGHPV and CDR2 FQNQEV (reference sequence). The CDR3 has 13 amino acids. CDR3 residues: CASSRQSSYEQYF. The sequenced CDR3 bases are TGTGCCAGCAGTCGACAGAGCTCCTATGAACAGTAC.

Concerning this clone: Here the gene names and germline are mouse. The CDR3 end falls 1 residue outside the read, so it is completed with the germline J gene. V is TRBV26 and J is TRBJ1-3; TRBD1 agrees at 7 bases. This CDR3 contains 15 residues. V lost 5 bases to trimming and J lost 0 bases; unmatched junction nucleotides: 4. Germline V gene data show CDR1 as KGHPV and CDR2 as FQNQEV (reference sequence). CDR3 DNA (partial): TGTGCCAGCAGTAAACAGGGGAATTCTGGAAATACGCTCTAT. Translation gives CASSKQGNSGNTLY. The CDR3, in full, reads CASSKQGNSGNTLYF.

As for this clone: Mouse germline and gene names are used. Read sequence stops 1 residue before the CDR3 end, and the germline J gene provides the missing end. V gene TRBV26 combines with J gene TRBJ2-4; D perhaps matches TRBD1 (6 bases). V was cut by 4 bases and J by 0 bases, with 11 bases left in between. The CDR3 is 15 residues long. Germline V gene data show CDR1 as KGHPV and CDR2 as FQNQEV (reference sequence). CDR3 protein: CASSPGTKSQNTLYF. Partial CDR3 DNA: TGTGCCAGCAGTCCCGGGACAAAAAGTCAAAACACCTTGTAC.

Worth noting for this clone: Each gene name is a mouse one. The part of the CDR3 DNA that was read is TGTGCCAGCAGCTCGCTGGGGGGTCAAAACACCTTGTAC. This codes for CASSSLGGQNTLY. The entire CDR3 protein reads CASSSLGGQNTLYF. The chain carries TRBV3 and TRBJ2-4, with 7 bases identical to TRBD2. The read ends 1 residue before the CDR3 terminus; that terminus is restored from the germline J gene. V shed 4 bases, J shed 1 base, and the junction held 2 bases outside the gene matches. This CDR3 is 14 amino acids long. Per the germline V gene, CDR1 is SNHLY and CDR2 is FYNGKV (reference sequence).

This clone came up a few times. Gene names are the mouse ones. The read terminates 1 residue ahead of where the CDR3 ends, so the germline J gene completes it. This rearrangement joins TRBV23 to TRBJ2-2; the table's D call TRBD1 went unverified against the DNA. In germline, CDR1 is KGHTA, CDR2 FQNQQP. The CDR3 extends over 13 amino acids. CDR3 in amino acids: CSSSPTGNGQLYF. CDR3 DNA, as far as it was read: TGCTCCAGCAGCCCGACAGGGAACGGGCAGCTCTAC.